The T cell receptor (beta chain) under discussion was sequenced for a study of blood T cells in healthy people across ages. Study as a whole: There was about one barcoded beta molecule captured by template switching per two T cells.

PCR was performed a second time for 7 to 11 cycles using a sample-barcoded 5' primer and a J-beta primer mix. TCRdb used MiXCR to reprocess the 5' RACE reads, holding one entry per CDR3 protein. The top ten hold 2.5% to 3.5% of the sample, which has around 800,000 distinct CDR3 sequences, 25% to 30% seen once. V lost 5 bases to trimming and J lost 2 bases, with 19 bases between them. CDR3 length: 17 residues. Germline assignment: CDR1 SEHNR and CDR2 FQNEAQ (reference sequence). These data were also reused for a study on T cells of mothers and their children. In that study: Overlap measured in related mother-child pairs was slightly, non-significantly higher than in unrelated pairs.

The sequenced material came from blood. V is TRBV7-9 and J is TRBJ1-5; weak D call: TRBD1 (5 bases). The source is a boy between 10 and 17 years old in good health. The CDR3 region is CASSRQGGFDGNQPQHF. CDR3 in DNA: TGTGCCAGCAGCCGCCAGGGTGGGTTCGATGGCAATCAGCCCCAGCATTTT.